The rows below give T cell receptor beta chains drawn from one sample of a study of shared clonotypes between healthy human individuals. Profiled with immunoSEQ multiplex PCR; TCRdb holds only in-frame clones, not every one. Seen here are some 1.4 million clones, around 97% observed once, and the top ten hold roughly 1.2%. Sequences were obtained from naive CD4+ T cells sorted from blood. The origin of the receptors is a man aged 30 to 45 in good health. Both conserved end residues are part of each CDR3.

len | j_gene | v_gene | CDR3aa
15 | TRBJ2-4 | TRBV19 | CASSIEWRGLNIQYF
18 | TRBJ2-1 | TRBV28 | CASSLSPPTGRPGNEQFF
14 | TRBJ2-4 | TRBV15 | CATSAAGAKNIQYF
12 | TRBJ2-7 | TRBV29-1 | CSVQGTSYEQYF
15 | TRBJ2-5 | TRBV29-1 | CSVVAAVLVRETQYF
14 | TRBJ2-1 | TRBV7-9 | CASSLGAGGNEQFF
11 | TRBJ1-2 | TRBV6-5 | CASSDTYGYTF
14 | TRBJ2-5 | TRBV5-5 | CASSLEGVQETQYF
16 | TRBJ2-1 | TRBV27 | CASSLRTSGRSNEQFF
21 | TRBJ2-1 | TRBV19 | CASSIGSRRLAGGSSYNEQFF
16 | TRBJ1-4 | TRBV28 | CASNLKMTATNEKLFF
17 | TRBJ2-6 | TRBV7-9 | CASTSDQPFSGANVLTF
15 | TRBJ1-2 | TRBV5-1 | CASSLGRQGADGYTF
15 | TRBJ2-7 | TRBV14 | CASSQDSRRGGEQYF
17 | TRBJ2-1 | TRBV13 | CASSLGGRRVLYNEQFF
15 | TRBJ2-1 | TRBV5-1 | CASSNSGSSYNEQFF
15 | TRBJ2-7 | TRBV11-2 | CASSLDRGKSYEQYF
16 | TRBJ2-4 | TRBV5-6 | CASSWTGGRAKNIQYF
14 | TRBJ1-1 | TRBV9 | CASSVGRLSTEAFF
14 | TRBJ1-2 | TRBV15 | CATSRRAGSDGYTF
14 | TRBJ1-2 | TRBV7-2 | CASSLQGRTGGYTF
16 | TRBJ2-7 | TRBV5-1 | CASSPTHSGPSYEQYF
18 | TRBJ2-3 | TRBV29-1 | CSVAGQQNAQINTDTQYF
14 | TRBJ2-7 | TRBV2 | CASSRDSGFVEQYF
12 | TRBJ2-1 | TRBV28 | CASSLYSGRLFF
15 | TRBJ2-7 | TRBV10-1 | CASSESGNPSDEQYF
16 | TRBJ2-2 | TRBV5-6 | CASSLRSRRDTGELFF